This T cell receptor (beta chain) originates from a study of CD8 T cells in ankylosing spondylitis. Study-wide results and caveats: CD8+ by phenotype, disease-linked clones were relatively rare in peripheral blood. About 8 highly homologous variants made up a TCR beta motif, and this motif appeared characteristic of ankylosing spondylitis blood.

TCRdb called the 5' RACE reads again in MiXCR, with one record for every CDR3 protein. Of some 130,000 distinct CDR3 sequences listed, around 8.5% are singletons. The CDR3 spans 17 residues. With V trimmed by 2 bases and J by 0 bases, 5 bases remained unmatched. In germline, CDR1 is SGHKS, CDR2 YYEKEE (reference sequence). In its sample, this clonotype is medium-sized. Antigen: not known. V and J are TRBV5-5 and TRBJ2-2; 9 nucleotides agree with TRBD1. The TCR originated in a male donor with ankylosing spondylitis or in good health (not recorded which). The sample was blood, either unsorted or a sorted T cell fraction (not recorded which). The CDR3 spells CASSFRGQGSNTGELFF. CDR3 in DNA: TGTGCCAGCAGCTTTCGGGGACAGGGATCGAACACCGGGGAGCTGTTTTTT.